The rows below give T cell receptor beta chains drawn from one sample of a study of response to subunit inactivated influenza vaccine. TCRdb used MiXCR to reprocess the RT-PCR reads, holding one entry per CDR3 protein. Here the sample spans 170,000 or so distinct CDR3 sequences, around a tenth being singletons. The specimen comprised CD8+ T cells sorted from PBMCs, sampled around 25 months after vaccination. The receptors originated from a man aged 45 to 75 who received an inactivated influenza vaccine. Both conserved end residues are part of each CDR3. D genes are given only for firm matches. Not all rows give a size; the values are once, few, many and, for expanded clones, a class.

CDR3 length	clone size	D gene	J gene	V gene	CDR3 protein	CDR3 DNA
14	.	TRBD1	TRBJ2-5	TRBV29-1	CSVEYRDREETQYF	TGCAGCGTTGAATACCGGGACAGAGAAGAGACCCAGTACTTC
13	.	.	TRBJ2-1	TRBV7-9	CASSWGLGNEQFF	TGTGCCAGCAGCTGGGGGCTTGGGAATGAGCAGTTCTTC
16	few	.	TRBJ2-3	TRBV7-9	CASSLTRGGVTDTQYF	TGTGCCAGCAGCCTCACGCGAGGCGGGGTCACAGATACGCAGTATTTT
15	few	TRBD1	TRBJ2-5	TRBV4-3	CASSQETGGTKTQYF	TGCGCCAGCAGCCAAGAGACAGGGGGCACGAAGACCCAGTACTTC
15	.	.	TRBJ2-2	TRBV12-3/TRBV12-4	CASSFTGTELGELFF	TGTGCCAGCAGTTTTACAGGGACGGAACTCGGGGAGCTGTTTTTT
14	.	.	TRBJ2-5	TRBV12-3/TRBV12-4	CASSLWNLIETQYF	TGTGCCAGCAGCCTCTGGAACCTGATAGAGACCCAGTACTTC
16	few	TRBD2	TRBJ2-7	TRBV20-1	CSARSRNLAGAYEQYF	TGCAGTGCTAGATCTAGGAACTTAGCGGGAGCCTACGAGCAGTACTTC
16	.	.	TRBJ1-1	TRBV10-1	CASSESVGVMNTEAFF	TGCGCCAGCAGTGAGTCCGTCGGCGTCATGAACACTGAAGCTTTCTTT
14	.	.	TRBJ2-1	TRBV6-1	CASSPDSPYNEQFF	TGTGCCAGCAGCCCGGACAGCCCCTACAATGAGCAGTTCTTC
12	many	.	TRBJ2-2	TRBV29-1	CSVGGLAGELFF	TGCAGCGTCGGGGGTCTCGCCGGGGAGCTGTTTTTT
15	.	TRBD1	TRBJ1-2	TRBV7-2	CASSLAGQENYGYTF	TGTGCCAGCAGCTTAGCGGGACAGGAGAACTATGGCTACACCTTC
15	many	.	TRBJ2-3	TRBV4-1	CASSPGRERTDTQYF	TGCGCCAGCAGCCCCGGTAGGGAACGCACAGATACGCAGTATTTT
14	many	TRBD2	TRBJ2-1	TRBV19	CASNLAGGYNEQFF	TGTGCCAGTAACCTAGCGGGGGGCTACAATGAGCAGTTCTTC
15	few	.	TRBJ2-7	TRBV15	CATSREGDSSYEQYF	TGTGCCACCAGCAGAGAAGGTGACAGTTCCTACGAGCAGTACTTC
13	.	.	TRBJ2-3	TRBV7-3	CASSYHSADTQYF	TGTGCCAGCAGCTACCACTCGGCAGATACGCAGTATTTT
16	.	.	TRBJ1-1	TRBV20-1	CSARDGVTGVYTEAFF	TGCAGTGCTAGAGATGGCGTTACCGGGGTTTACACTGAAGCTTTCTTT
12	.	.	TRBJ2-2	TRBV6-2/TRBV6-3	CASSYSAVELFF	TGTGCCAGCAGTTACTCGGCGGTGGAGCTGTTTTTT
14	.	.	TRBJ2-7	TRBV29-1	CSVDVTGDSYEQYF	TGCAGCGTTGACGTTACGGGGGACTCCTACGAGCAGTACTTC
14	few	TRBD1	TRBJ1-1	TRBV10-3	CAISGEQDRTEAFF	TGTGCCATCAGTGGAGAACAGGACAGGACTGAAGCTTTCTTT
14	.	.	TRBJ2-3	TRBV27	CASSLWGSTDTQYF	TGTGCCAGCAGTTTGTGGGGTAGCACAGATACGCAGTATTTT
14	many	.	TRBJ1-1	TRBV5-1	CASSLDSANTEAFF	TGCGCCAGCAGCTTGGACAGTGCGAACACTGAAGCTTTCTTT
17	.	.	TRBJ2-2	TRBV6-1	CASSPIGPDTNTGELFF	TGTGCCAGCAGCCCTATCGGACCCGATACGAACACCGGGGAGCTGTTTTTT
13	.	TRBD1	TRBJ2-7	TRBV25-1	CASGGQGFYEQYF	TGTGCCAGCGGGGGACAGGGCTTTTACGAGCAGTACTTC
13	many	.	TRBJ2-7	TRBV4-1	CASSQGGTYEQYF	TGCGCCAGCAGCCAAGGAGGGACCTACGAGCAGTACTTC
16	few	.	TRBJ2-3	TRBV28	CASSFDLAGLPDTQYF	TGTGCCAGCAGTTTCGACTTGGCGGGATTGCCAGATACGCAGTATTTT
15	few	.	TRBJ1-2	TRBV6-1	CASRRRTGLNYGYTF	TGTGCCAGCAGAAGACGGACTGGCCTGAACTATGGCTACACCTTC
15	few	.	TRBJ1-5	TRBV4-2	CAGSQARTDNQPQHF	TGTGCCGGCAGCCAAGCACGGACAGACAATCAGCCCCAGCATTTT
14	few	.	TRBJ2-7	TRBV7-2	CASSLALTGDEQYF	TGTGCCAGCAGCTTAGCGCTAACTGGTGACGAGCAGTACTTC
16	few	.	TRBJ2-2	TRBV27	CASSLSGRPNTGELFF	TGTGCCAGCAGTTTATCGGGACGGCCGAACACCGGGGAGCTGTTTTTT
18	few	TRBD1	TRBJ2-2	TRBV9	CASSVAGTGAINTGELFF	TGTGCCAGCAGCGTAGCTGGGACAGGGGCAATAAACACCGGGGAGCTGTTTTTT
14	few	.	TRBJ2-7	TRBV20-1	CSATESHVSYEQYF	TGCAGTGCCACAGAGAGCCATGTTTCCTACGAGCAGTACTTC
14	few	.	TRBJ2-3	TRBV20-1	CSATDIGTAPPQYF	TGCAGTGCAACCGACATTGGGACTGCCCCTCCACAGTATTTT
15	few	.	TRBJ2-3	TRBV4-1	CASSQESAGYDTQYF	TGCGCCAGCAGCCAAGAATCCGCAGGGTATGATACGCAGTATTTT
14	few	.	TRBJ1-4	TRBV6-1	CASSRAGTNEKLFF	TGTGCCAGCAGTCGCGCAGGGACTAATGAAAAACTGTTTTTT
14	.	.	TRBJ1-1	TRBV3-1	CASSQERMNTEAFF	TGTGCCAGCAGCCAAGAACGGATGAACACTGAAGCTTTCTTT
14	few	.	TRBJ1-1	TRBV6-5	CASSYEEGLTEAFF	TGTGCCAGCAGTTACGAGGAGGGGTTAACTGAAGCTTTCTTT
14	few	.	TRBJ1-4	TRBV5-1	CASSLRGTNEKLFF	TGCGCCAGCAGCCTCAGGGGAACTAATGAAAAACTGTTTTTT
12	.	TRBD2	TRBJ2-7	TRBV30	CAWKPGGYEQYF	TGTGCCTGGAAACCGGGGGGCTACGAGCAGTACTTC
16	few	TRBD2	TRBJ2-3	TRBV4-3	CASSQGWTRSTDTQYF	TGCGCCAGCAGCCAAGGGTGGACTAGAAGCACAGATACGCAGTATTTT
14	few	.	TRBJ1-1	TRBV7-2	CASSLGVVYTEAFF	TGTGCCAGCAGCTTAGGGGTCGTGTACACTGAAGCTTTCTTT
16	.	.	TRBJ2-5	TRBV4-1	CASSQHQGHAEETQYF	TGCGCCAGCAGCCAACATCAGGGACATGCAGAAGAGACCCAGTACTTC
17	.	.	TRBJ1-3	TRBV9	CASSPEVGGRLVGAIYF	TGTGCCAGCAGCCCAGAGGTCGGTGGGCGGCTAGTAGGGGCCATATATTTT
15	few	TRBD1	TRBJ1-5	TRBV28	CASSFLRTGNQPQHF	TGTGCCAGCAGTTTCCTGAGGACAGGGAATCAGCCCCAGCATTTT
13	many	TRBD1	TRBJ1-1	TRBV25-1	CASNRGTGTEAFF	TGTGCCAGCAACCGTGGGACAGGGACTGAAGCTTTCTTT
14	few	TRBD2	TRBJ2-1	TRBV12-3/TRBV12-4	CASSTSGGINEQFF	TGTGCCAGCAGTACTAGCGGGGGAATCAATGAGCAGTTCTTC
13	few	.	TRBJ1-1	TRBV12-3/TRBV12-4	CASSLGRGGEAFF	TGTGCCAGCAGTTTAGGCCGGGGAGGGGAAGCTTTCTTT
19	few	TRBD2	TRBJ2-7	TRBV11-1	CASSPPPGEGAGAIYEQYF	TGTGCCAGCAGCCCCCCCCCAGGGGAGGGAGCGGGGGCCATCTACGAGCAGTACTTC
13	many	.	TRBJ2-7	TRBV7-9	CASSPAVELEQYF	TGTGCCAGCAGCCCCGCGGTTGAACTCGAGCAGTACTTC
16	.	.	TRBJ2-1	TRBV7-9	CASSLVRGRYYNEQFF	TGTGCCAGCAGCTTAGTCCGGGGGCGATACTACAATGAGCAGTTCTTC
15	few	TRBD1	TRBJ2-7	TRBV7-9	CASSRTGVGTYEQYF	TGTGCCAGCAGCCGGACAGGGGTAGGCACCTACGAGCAGTACTTC
16	few	.	TRBJ2-2	TRBV10-3	CAISESVGPNTGELFF	TGTGCCATCAGTGAGTCTGTGGGGCCGAACACCGGGGAGCTGTTTTTT
14	.	.	TRBJ2-5	TRBV9	CASSESRGWKTQYF	TGTGCCAGCAGCGAAAGCAGGGGCTGGAAGACCCAGTACTTC
12	many	.	TRBJ1-1	TRBV11-2	CASSLRNTEAFF	TGTGCCAGCAGCTTACGAAACACTGAAGCTTTCTTT
16	many	.	TRBJ1-1	TRBV28	CASSLNIRVLNTEAFF	TGTGCCAGCAGTCTGAATATCAGGGTTTTGAACACTGAAGCTTTCTTT
14	.	TRBD2	TRBJ2-1	TRBV27	CASSNSGSYNEQFF	TGTGCCAGCAGTAATAGCGGGAGCTACAATGAGCAGTTCTTC